These 23 T cell receptor beta chains were all obtained from the same sample, sequenced in a study of cytomegalovirus exposure and HLA in healthy donors. Primers for the PCR totalled 60 Vbeta and 13 Jbeta. The method was immunoSEQ multiplex PCR; TCRdb's version includes in-frame clones alone and lacks a portion of them. The sample lists hundreds of thousands of clones, almost 85% occurring once. The sequenced sample was PBMCs. The receptors here all came from a woman in her thirties or forties in good health and CMV-seronegative.

The chain uses TRBV5-4 and TRBJ2-7; TRBD2 is a possible D gene (6 bases). Germline assignment: CDR1 SGHNT and CDR2 YYREEE (reference sequence). The CDR3 covers 18 residues. V gave up 0 bases and J gave up 3 bases, with 22 bases separating them. The CDR3, as DNA: TGTGCCAGCAGCTTGGCCGGGGCTTGGCGGGGTCTCCTCTACGAGCAGTACTTC. The encoded protein is CASSLAGAWRGLLYEQYF.

J is TRBJ2-7 and V is TRBV6-5; D might be TRBD1 (7 bases). Trimming removed 5 bases at V and 3 bases at J, with 11 bases between. Germline assignment: CDR1 MNHEY and CDR2 SVGAGI. This CDR3 region has 13 residues. CDR3 region: CASSAGQSYEQYF. CDR3 in DNA: TGTGCCAGCAGTGCGGGACAGAGCTACGAGCAGTACTTC.

The CDR3 sequence: CASSGGQGLLYGYTF. For the CDR3, the DNA is TGTGCCAGCAGCGGCGGACAGGGCCTCCTCTATGGCTACACCTTC. V and J are TRBV5-4 and TRBJ1-2; TRBD1 agrees at 8 bases. Germline CDR1 and CDR2: SGHNT and YYREEE (reference sequence). V lost 4 bases to trimming and J lost 4 bases; unmatched junction nucleotides: 9. The length of the CDR3 is 15 residues. The full variable domain, completed using reference TRBV5-4 and TRBJ1-2, is ETGVTQSPTHLIKTRGQQVTLRCSSQSGHNTVSWYQQALGQGPQFIFQYYREEENGRGNFPPRFSGLQFPNYSSELNVNALELDDSALYLCASSGGQGLLYGYTFGSGTRLTVV.

The chain employs TRBV30 and TRBJ2-7; TRBD1 matches 9 bases. This CDR3 has 14 residues. The junction had 5 bases not matched to a gene; V was cut back by 2 bases and J by 3 bases. Germline V CDR1 and CDR2: GTSNPN, SVGIG (reference sequence). The CDR3 is CAWSIGTGNYEQYF. The DNA for the CDR3 is TGTGCCTGGAGTATAGGGACAGGGAACTACGAGCAGTACTTC.

Remarks on this clone: Relative to the germline gene, one junction end is altered; a read error may explain this. V is TRBV2 and J is TRBJ2-7; 8 nucleotides match TRBD2. The CDR3 length is 12 residues. Germline loops: CDR1 SNHLY, CDR2 FYNNEI. The CDR3 coding sequence is TGTGCCAGCATTGAACGGGGGGGCGAGCAGTACTTC. As protein: CASIERGGEQYF.

A word on this clone: The same CDR3 is also encoded by other DNA sequences in this sample. V is TRBV2 and J is TRBJ1-1; 9 positions agree with TRBD1. Unmatched junction bases numbered 4, after V lost 8 bases and J lost 3 bases. The V gene's germline CDR1 is SNHLY and CDR2 FYNNEI. This CDR3 has 13 amino acids. CDR3 region: CASSRDRDTEAFF. In DNA, the CDR3 is TGTGCCAGCTCCCGGGACAGGGACACTGAAGCTTTCTTT.

V gene TRBV5-4 combines with J gene TRBJ2-7; no definite D call. V was clipped by 2 bases and J by 0 bases, with 9 bases between them. The CDR3 has 14 amino acids. CDR1 and CDR2 from the germline V gene are SGHNT and YYREEE (reference sequence). Here the CDR3 DNA reads TGTGCCAGCAGCTTTTCAGGAAGCTCCTACGAGCAGTACTTC. Translation gives CASSFSGSSYEQYF.

The rearrangement uses TRBV30 and TRBJ1-1, with D possibly being TRBD1 (6 bases). V was shortened by 2 bases and J by 1 base, with 8 bases between the two germline ends. The germline V gene encodes CDR1 GTSNPN and CDR2 SVGIG (reference sequence). CDR3 size: 13 residues. DNA of the CDR3: TGTGCCTGGAGTCGGGACACGAACACTGAAGCTTTCTTT. It encodes CAWSRDTNTEAFF.

The chain has TRBV7-9 and TRBJ2-5, with D maybe TRBD1 (6 bases). This CDR3 has 14 amino acids. V lost 2 bases, J lost 2 bases, and 9 bases lay in between. Germline CDR1 and CDR2: SEHNR and FQNEAQ (reference sequence). CDR3 DNA sequence: TGTGCCAGCAGCTTATTCCAGGGGCAAGAGACCCAGTACTTC. This codes for CASSLFQGQETQYF.

The chain combines TRBV30 with TRBJ1-2; D remains ambiguous. The CDR3 spans 11 residues. Trimming removed 1 base at V and 3 bases at J, with 3 bases between. Germline V CDR1 and CDR2: GTSNPN, SVGIG (reference sequence). In DNA form, the CDR3 reads TGTGCCTGGAGTGCTGACTATGGCTACACCTTC. Translation gives CAWSADYGYTF.

This chain joins TRBV30 and TRBJ1-2, with D unresolved. There are 16 residues in the CDR3. Germline loops: CDR1 GTSNPN, CDR2 SVGIG (reference sequence). V lost 4 bases and J 7 bases, leaving 25 bases between the germline ends. The CDR3 here is CAWKYPSEEAGSGYTF. The CDR3 nucleotides are TGTGCCTGGAAGTATCCGTCTGAAGAGGCGGGTTCTGGCTACACCTTC.

This chain uses TRBV10-2 with TRBJ1-5, with no clear D. The CDR3 extends over 11 amino acids. V lost 3 bases and J lost 10, with 7 bases in between. CDR1 is WSHSY, CDR2 SAAADI, per germline. CDR3 amino acids: CASSDSGPQHF. CDR3 nucleotides: TGCGCCAGCAGTGATTCTGGCCCCCAGCATTTT.

The chain employs TRBV9 and TRBJ2-5; 12 bases agree with TRBD2. This CDR3 has 19 residues. The V and J ends lost 2 bases and 5 bases, in that order; junction bases with no gene match: 16. Germline V gives CDR1 SGDLS, CDR2 YYNGEE. The chain's CDR3 is CASSVAPFGASGGAETQYF. In nucleotides, the CDR3 is TGTGCCAGCAGCGTTGCCCCCTTCGGAGCTAGCGGGGGGGCGGAGACCCAGTACTTC.

This sequence joins TRBV25-1 and TRBJ2-6; D perhaps matches TRBD2 (6 bases). In germline, CDR1 is MGHDK, CDR2 SYGVNS. The CDR3 is made up of 15 amino acids. The V and J ends lost 6 bases and 0 bases respectively, with 9 bases between them. CDR3 in amino acids: CASRGLFSGANVLTF. The CDR3 nucleotides read TGTGCCAGCAGGGGACTGTTCTCTGGGGCCAACGTCCTGACTTTC.

The chain links TRBV16 to TRBJ2-3, with TRBD2 as a possible D gene (6 bases). This CDR3 is built from 15 residues. Germline CDR1 KGHSY, CDR2 FQNENV. V shed 2 bases and J shed 1 base, with 10 bases lying between them. DNA for the CDR3: TGTGCCAGCAGCCAACCCTGGGGGGGCACAGATACGCAGTATTTT. It encodes CASSQPWGGTDTQYF.

The gene calls are TRBV6-6 and TRBJ2-7; the match to TRBD1 covers 7 bases. V gave up 7 bases and J gave up 7 bases; unmatched junction bases: 10. This CDR3 contains 13 residues. Germline-derived CDR1 and CDR2 are MNHNY and SVGAGI (reference sequence). CDR3 in amino acids: CASKREGALEQYF. The DNA for the CDR3 is TGTGCCAGCAAGCGAGAGGGGGCGTTGGAGCAGTACTTC.

The genes are TRBV4-1 and TRBJ2-3; D may be TRBD1 (5 bases). CDR1 MGHRA and CDR2 YSYEKL come from the germline V gene. The V gene lost 0 bases and the J gene lost 0 bases, with 10 bases spanning the gap. The CDR3 is 16 amino acids. DNA of the CDR3: TGCGCCAGCAGCCAAGATTCGACAGTTAGCACAGATACGCAGTATTTT. Translating it yields CASSQDSTVSTDTQYF.

The V and J genes are TRBV18 and TRBJ1-1, with no clear D. Germline V gives CDR1 KGHSH, CDR2 LQKENI. V lost 5 bases, J lost 0 bases, and 16 bases lay in between. The CDR3 length is 16 residues. The DNA for the CDR3 is TGTGCCAGCTCAACGTCAGATCTGGTCGTGAACACTGAAGCTTTCTTT. Translated, it gives CASSTSDLVVNTEAFF.

The genes are TRBV7-2 and TRBJ2-3; a weak D match, TRBD2 (6 bases). V was trimmed by 4 bases and J by 6 bases, leaving 20 bases between them. From germline, CDR1 is SGHTA and CDR2 FQGNSA. The CDR3 consists of 16 residues. The CDR3 sequence: CASSWPLALFSDTQYF. The CDR3 region has the DNA TGTGCCAGCAGCTGGCCGCTAGCGCTCTTTTCGGATACGCAGTATTTT.

V gene TRBV5-1 combines with J gene TRBJ2-7, with D possibly being TRBD1 (6 bases). The CDR3 is 13 amino acids. V was pared by 2 bases and J by 3 bases, with 9 bases between. Germline CDR1 SGHRS, CDR2 YFSETQ. The CDR3 loop reads CASSLQGFYEQYF. In DNA, the CDR3 is TGCGCCAGCAGCTTACAGGGATTCTACGAGCAGTACTTC.

The sample holds one count of this clone. The chain couples TRBV28 to TRBJ1-1; D is unclear. Germline V CDR1 and CDR2: MDHEN, SYDVKM. Trimming cost V 4 bases and J 1 base, with 7 bases left between them. The CDR3 is made up of 13 amino acids. CDR3 in DNA: TGTGCCAGCAGTTCTAACGGGAACACTGAAGCTTTCTTT. Residues: CASSSNGNTEAFF.

The chain has TRBV6-5 and TRBJ1-4, with 7 bases lining up with TRBD1. The junction had 7 bases not matched to a gene; V was cut back by 7 bases and J by 5 bases. The CDR3 contains 14 residues. CDR1 and CDR2 (germline): MNHEY, SVGAGI. DNA of the CDR3: TGTGCCAGCATCCGGGACAGCCTGAATGAAAAACTGTTTTTT. Its protein product is CASIRDSLNEKLFF.

The gene calls are TRBV18 and TRBJ1-1; a weak D match, TRBD1 (6 bases). The CDR3 is 15 amino acids. Looked up from germline, CDR1 is KGHSH and CDR2 is LQKENI. Trimming shortened V by 3 bases and J by 0 bases, and 11 bases separated the two germline ends. CDR3: CASSPRQAMNTEAFF. CDR3 nucleotide sequence: TGTGCCAGCTCACCTAGACAGGCCATGAACACTGAAGCTTTCTTT.